These 7 T cell receptor beta chains were all obtained from the same sample, sequenced in a study of CD8+CD57+ T cells in acquired aplastic anemia. All sequencing subjects had displayed CD8+CD57+ cell expansion on flow cytometry. The TCR beta profiling, which covered VDJ combination and CDR3 sequence, was carried out using genomic DNA as the template. TCRdb re-derived calls from the reads in MiXCR, one entry per CDR3 protein. Of roughly 190,000 distinct CDR3 sequences listed, just under 50% were seen once; the top ten hold approximately 9.7%. Sequenced input: sorted CD4+, CD8+, or CD8+CD57+ T cells (not recorded which) from PBMCs. The receptor source for this set is a human donor with aplastic anemia.

This sequence joins TRBV29-1 and TRBJ2-2, with D unclear. Germline-derived CDR1 and CDR2 are SQVTM and ANQGSEA. The CDR3 length is 12 residues. Trimming removed 1 base from V and 6 bases from J, with 6 bases in between. The CDR3 DNA sequence: TGCAGCGTTGAAGCTAGGGCCGGGGAGCTGTTTTTT. Protein product: CSVEARAGELFF.

The sample holds one count of this clonotype. The V gene is TRBV24-1, the J gene TRBJ1-1; D is unresolved. V dropped 10 bases and J dropped 4 bases, with 15 bases sitting between them. The CDR3 totals 13 residues. Germline loops: CDR1 KGHDR, CDR2 SFDVKD. As DNA, the CDR3 is TGTGCCACTAGAGATGGGTGGGCCACTGAAGCTTTCTTT. Protein product: CATRDGWATEAFF.

V and J are TRBV25-1 and TRBJ1-5; D is undetermined. Germline-derived CDR1 and CDR2 are MGHDK and SYGVNS. The CDR3 consists of 15 residues. V was cut by 3 bases and J by 7 bases, with 16 bases left in between. The CDR3, as DNA: TGTGCCAGCAGTGAGGGAAGAGGATTCAGGCAGCCCCAGCATTTT. This encodes CASSEGRGFRQPQHF.

The chain recombines TRBV6-1 with TRBJ1-1; D possibly corresponds to TRBD1 (5 bases). Trimming removed 8 bases from V and 0 bases from J, with 13 bases in between. The CDR3 sequence is 14 residues long. The germline gives CDR1 MNHNS, CDR2 SASEGT. CDR3 nucleotide sequence: TGTGCCAGCCACCAGACAGATATGAACACTGAAGCTTTCTTT. It yields the protein CASHQTDMNTEAFF.

There are many counts of this clonotype. The genes are TRBV28 and TRBJ2-5; D is perhaps TRBD2 (5 bases). Germline V lookup: CDR1 MDHEN, CDR2 SYDVKM. With 5 bases removed from V and 2 bases from J, the gap between germline ends came to 9 bases. This CDR3 is 13 amino acids long. In DNA, the CDR3 is TGTGCCAGCAGTCTGAGCGGTCAAGAGACCCAGTACTTC. Its translation: CASSLSGQETQYF.

This clonotype came up once. The chain employs TRBV5-1 and TRBJ2-6; tentatively, D is TRBD1 (6 bases). Germline CDR1 SGHRS, CDR2 YFSETQ. This CDR3 comprises 16 residues. Deletions cut 1 base from V and 3 bases from J, with 11 bases between. DNA of the CDR3: TGCGCCAGCAGCTTGAATCCAGGGGTTGGGGCCAACGTCCTGACTTTC. This gives the protein CASSLNPGVGANVLTF.

This clonotype has ten or more counts. The DNA for the CDR3 is TGTGCCAGTACAAGACAGGGGAGTGAGACCCAGTACTTC. This sequence encodes CASTRQGSETQYF. The chain employs TRBV19 and TRBJ2-5; 8 bases map to TRBD1. CDR1 is LNHDA, CDR2 SQIVND, per germline (reference sequence). The CDR3 extends over 13 amino acids. J gave up 5 bases and V 7 bases, and 6 bases lay outside the gene matches.